The next 32 T cell receptor beta chains were all read from a single sample in a study of blood T cells in healthy people across ages. Primers used in a second PCR of about 6 to 11 cycles were a sample-barcoded 5' primer and a J-beta primer mix. TCRdb redid the calling of the 5' RACE reads with MiXCR, one entry per CDR3 protein. The sample includes over 600,000 distinct CDR3 sequences, under 25% seen only once; the top ten take roughly 3.6%. Sequencing was performed on blood. These receptors were obtained from a man aged 65 to 79 in good health.

V gene TRBV5-1 combines with J gene TRBJ2-3, with a possible D match to TRBD2 (6 bases). This CDR3 contains 16 residues. Germline V gene data show CDR1 as SGHRS and CDR2 as YFSETQ. V dropped 0 bases and J dropped 0 bases, with 11 bases sitting between them. Here the CDR3 reads CASSLGGLGSTDTQYF. CDR3 nucleotides: TGCGCCAGCAGCTTGGGGGGACTGGGAAGCACAGATACGCAGTATTTT. The whole variable domain, remainder taken from reference TRBV5-1 and TRBJ2-3, is KAGVTQTPRYLIKTRGQQVTLSCSPISGHRSVSWYQQTPGQGLQFLFEYFSETQRNKGNFPGRFSGRQFSNSRSEMNVSTLELGDSALYLCASSLGGLGSTDTQYFGPGTRLTVL.

This clonotype was detected once. This chain joins TRBV4-1 and TRBJ1-2; D is unresolved. CDR3 length: 15 amino acids. V was trimmed by 3 bases and J by 0 bases, leaving 11 bases between them. The germline CDR1 and CDR2 sequences are MGHRA and YSYEKL. This CDR3 is CASSQELRANYGYTF. CDR3 bases: TGCGCCAGCAGCCAGGAGCTAAGAGCTAACTATGGCTACACCTTC.

This clonotype was seen a handful of times. The V and J genes are TRBV25-1 and TRBJ2-7; D unclear. The germline V gene has CDR1 MGHDK and CDR2 SYGVNS. CDR3 length: 14 amino acids. V was pared by 4 bases and J by 3 bases, with 13 bases between. The CDR3 DNA reads TGTGCCAGCAGTGGGCTCACGGATAACTACGAGCAGTACTTC. It encodes CASSGLTDNYEQYF.

This clonotype showed up just a few times. CDR3 sequence: CASSPGDRHTEAFF. DNA for the CDR3: TGCGCCAGCAGCCCAGGCGACAGACACACTGAAGCTTTCTTT. This rearrangement joins TRBV5-1 to TRBJ1-1; D is possibly TRBD1 (5 bases). In germline, CDR1 is SGHRS, CDR2 YFSETQ. This CDR3 region has 14 residues. V dropped 4 bases and J dropped 3 bases, with 13 bases sitting between them.

Concerning this clonotype: Relative to the germline gene, one junction end is altered; a read error may explain this. The V call is TRBV20-1, the J call TRBJ2-3, with 8 nucleotides matching TRBD2. The germline gives CDR1 DFQATT, CDR2 SNEGSKA (reference sequence). The CDR3 covers 14 residues. The CDR3 is CSSPGTRRTDTRYF. The CDR3 nucleotides read TGCAGCTCCCCCGGGACTAGAAGGACAGATACGCGGTATTTT.

The V call is TRBV20-1, the J call TRBJ1-1; the match to TRBD1 covers 9 bases. CDR3 length: 12 residues. Per the germline V gene, CDR1 is DFQATT and CDR2 is SNEGSKA (reference sequence). J was trimmed by 4 bases and V by 6 bases; bases with no gene match: 3. CDR3 protein: CSAGTGITEAFF. For the CDR3, the DNA is TGCAGTGCGGGGACAGGGATCACTGAAGCTTTCTTT.

This clonotype was observed a handful of times. The rearrangement links TRBV12-3 or TRBV12-4 to TRBJ2-7; D is ambiguous. CDR3 length: 11 residues. The V gene lost 5 bases and the J gene lost 4 bases, with 6 bases spanning the gap. CDR3 region: CASSLMYEQYF. The CDR3, as DNA: TGTGCCAGCAGTCTGATGTACGAGCAGTACTTC.

This clonotype was detected a few times. The V call is TRBV10-3, the J call TRBJ2-5, with a possible D match to TRBD2 (5 bases). The end of the DNA is better explained by TRBJ2-1, so the J call may be wrong. CDR1 and CDR2 from the germline V gene are ENHRY and SYGVKD. The CDR3 has 14 residues. The CDR3 nucleotides are TGTGCCATCAGTGAGCGAACTAGAGAGGGTGAGCAGTTCTTC. As protein: CAISERTREGEQFF.

This clonotype came up a few times. The chain couples TRBV20-1 to TRBJ2-7, with a tentative D call TRBD1 (6 bases). Per germline, CDR1 DFQATT and CDR2 SNEGSKA (reference sequence). CDR3 length equals 12 residues. The V end was cut by 3 bases, the J end by 6 bases, with 12 bases between. The DNA of the CDR3 is TGCAGTGCTAGTGGGGACACTGGCGAGCAGTACTTC. Its protein product is CSASGDTGEQYF.

The V call is TRBV11-1, the J call TRBJ2-5, with 8 bases aligning to TRBD1. The assigned J gene may be wrong: the sequence end matches TRBJ2-7 better. Germline V lookup: CDR1 SGHAT, CDR2 FQDESV (reference sequence). CDR3 size: 15 residues. CDR3 loop: CASSKQGEYGGEQYF. In DNA form, the CDR3 reads TGTGCCAGCAGCAAACAGGGGGAGTACGGTGGCGAGCAGTACTTC.

V usage is TRBV18 and J usage is TRBJ2-1; TRBD2 agrees at 9 bases. Germline V gene lookup returns CDR1 KGHSH and CDR2 LQKENI. V lost 4 bases, J lost 6 bases, and 13 bases stayed unmatched. The length of the CDR3 is 17 residues. The CDR3 bases are TGTGCCAGCTCACTAAACAGGGTAATAGCGGGAGCCAATGAGCAGTTCTTC. It specifies CASSLNRVIAGANEQFF. The complete variable domain, with remaining parts taken from reference TRBV18 and TRBJ2-1, reads NAGVMQNPRHLVRRRGQEARLRCSPMKGHSHVYWYRQLPEEGLKFMVYLQKENIIDESGMPKERFSAEFPKEGPSILRIQQVVRGDSAAYFCASSLNRVIAGANEQFFGPGTRLTVL.

This clonotype was seen repeatedly, ten times or more. Because the CDR3's place on the DNA is in doubt, the DNA is left out and the CDR3 is given as listed by TCRdb. J is TRBJ2-4 and V is TRBV12-3 or TRBV12-4; the table's TRBD2 call for D was not verified on the DNA. Counting both end residues, the CDR3 totals 15 amino acids. The CDR3 region is CASSTSVEGGNIQYF.

This clonotype has ten or more counts. The V call is TRBV18, the J call TRBJ1-4; no reliable D call. The germline V and J ends were trimmed by 4 bases and 3 bases, with 6 bases remaining between them. The CDR3 extends over 13 amino acids. Germline values: CDR1 KGHSH, CDR2 LQKENI. The CDR3 coding sequence is TGTGCCAGCTCACAGGGTGCTAATGAAAAACTGTTTTTT. This encodes CASSQGANEKLFF.

The chain links TRBV29-1 to TRBJ2-5; D is perhaps TRBD2 (5 bases). With the DNA end fitting TRBJ2-1 better, the J assignment may be wrong. Germline V gene sequence: CDR1 SQVTM, CDR2 ANQGSEA. This CDR3 region has 14 residues. DNA for the CDR3: TGCAGCGTCCCGGCTAGCAGGAGTCTGCCCGAGCAGTTCTTC. Its protein is CSVPASRSLPEQFF.

This clonotype was counted at least ten times. The CDR3 loop reads CSANLYRGQETQYF. In DNA form, the CDR3 reads TGCAGTGCTAACCTCTACAGGGGCCAAGAGACCCAGTACTTC. The rearrangement joins TRBV20-1 to TRBJ2-5; 7 bases match TRBD1. Germline V gene lookup returns CDR1 DFQATT and CDR2 SNEGSKA (reference sequence). The J segment lost 1 base and the V segment lost 4 bases, leaving 6 bases of the junction unmatched. The CDR3 sequence is 14 residues long.

Many counts were recorded for this clonotype. The chain uses TRBV29-1 and TRBJ2-6; unclear D gene. Trimming removed 7 bases from V and 0 bases from J, with 10 bases in between. This CDR3 has 14 residues. Per the germline V gene, CDR1 is SQVTM and CDR2 is ANQGSEA. The CDR3 DNA sequence: TGCAGCGCTTCCCCCCTCTCTGGGGCCAACGTCCTGACTTTC. Its translation: CSASPLSGANVLTF.

This clonotype was found many times. The V call is TRBV2, the J call TRBJ1-2; D gene uncertain. The germline V and J ends were trimmed by 7 bases and 7 bases, with 16 bases remaining between them. The germline gives CDR1 SNHLY, CDR2 FYNNEI. The CDR3 has 13 residues. The CDR3 is CASTTLREGGYTF. The CDR3 DNA follows: TGTGCCAGCACTACCCTCCGGGAAGGTGGCTACACCTTC.

This clonotype turned up a few times. The chain carries TRBV5-8 and TRBJ2-7; 9 bases match TRBD2. J lost 7 bases, V lost 4 bases, and 9 bases had no gene match. The CDR3 sequence is 14 residues long. Germline CDR1 and CDR2: SGHTS and YDEGEE. The CDR3 nucleotides are TGTGCCAGCAGCCCCGGGACTAGCCCTTTGGAGCAGTACTTC. Residues: CASSPGTSPLEQYF. Full variable domain (rest looked up from reference TRBV5-8 and TRBJ2-7): EAGVTQSPTHLIKTRGQQATLRCSPISGHTSVYWYQQALGLGLQFLLWYDEGEERNRGNFPPRFSGRQFPNYSSELNVNALELEDSALYLCASSPGTSPLEQYFGPGTRLTVT.

This clonotype was seen only a few times. This rearrangement joins TRBV7-2 to TRBJ2-7; D might be TRBD2 (6 bases). V was shortened by 1 base and J by 0 bases, with 10 bases between the two germline ends. Germline V gives CDR1 SGHTA, CDR2 FQGNSA. The CDR3 consists of 15 residues. CDR3 nucleotide sequence: TGTGCCAGCAGCTTAGGGCGGACTACCTCCTACGAGCAGTACTTC. This gives the protein CASSLGRTTSYEQYF.

This clonotype came up a few times. The DNA of the CDR3 is TGTGCCAGCATGGCTAGCGGATCCTACGAGCAGTACTTC. The encoded protein is CASMASGSYEQYF. The chain employs TRBV2 and TRBJ2-7, with 7 positions matching TRBD2. This CDR3 is 13 amino acids long. Germline CDR1 reads SNHLY; CDR2 reads FYNNEI. The junction had 4 bases not matched to a gene; V was cut back by 7 bases and J by 1 base.

This clonotype was seen ten or more times. The V and J genes are TRBV11-1 and TRBJ2-5; 9 bases line up with TRBD1. This CDR3 spans 14 amino acids. The V and J ends lost 5 bases and 3 bases, in that order; junction bases with no gene match: 4. Germline CDR1 is SGHAT and CDR2 is FQDESV (reference sequence). The DNA for the CDR3 is TGTGCCAGCAGCGACCGGGACAGGGAAGAGACCCAGTACTTC. Translating it yields CASSDRDREETQYF.

The sample holds a few counts of this clonotype. The chain joins TRBV9 to TRBJ1-4, with a possible D match to TRBD1 (5 bases). V lost 3 bases and J lost 3, with 12 bases in between. Germline V lookup: CDR1 SGDLS, CDR2 YYNGEE. This CDR3 spans 15 amino acids. The CDR3 DNA sequence: TGTGCCAGCAGCGCCTGGACAAGCTCTAATGAAAAACTGTTTTTT. This sequence encodes CASSAWTSSNEKLFF.

This clonotype was counted only a few times. The V and J genes are TRBV27 and TRBJ1-1, with D possibly being TRBD1 (6 bases). V was cut by 4 bases and J by 2 bases, with 11 bases left in between. The germline V gene encodes CDR1 MNHEY and CDR2 SMNVEV (reference sequence). The CDR3 totals 14 residues. The CDR3 sequence is CASSSPGHNTEAFF. The DNA of the CDR3 is TGTGCCAGCAGTTCACCGGGACACAACACTGAAGCTTTCTTT.

The V call is TRBV6-1, the J call TRBJ2-5; D call uncertain. The J call is in doubt because the DNA end fits TRBJ2-1 better. CDR3 length equals 12 residues. CDR1 MNHNS and CDR2 SASEGT come from the germline V gene. The CDR3 here is CASSETHNEQFF. The CDR3 DNA reads as TGTGCCAGCAGTGAAACCCACAATGAGCAGTTCTTC.

V gene TRBV6-1 combines with J gene TRBJ2-2, with 9 positions matching TRBD1. The CDR3 has 17 amino acids. V lost 6 bases, J lost 3 bases, and 11 bases stayed unmatched. CDR1 is MNHNS, CDR2 SASEGT, per germline. The CDR3 here is CASSPRGTGTYTGELFF. The CDR3, as DNA: TGTGCCAGCAGCCCAAGGGGGACAGGGACCTACACCGGGGAGCTGTTTTTT.

This chain connects TRBV20-1 to TRBJ2-3; D is uncertain. Germline V gives CDR1 DFQATT, CDR2 SNEGSKA (reference sequence). This CDR3 has 17 residues. Between the trimmed V and J ends, which lost 0 bases and 2 bases, there was a span of 18 bases. DNA for the CDR3: TGCAGTGCTAGAGATCACCGACTGGGCGTTTACACAGATACGCAGTATTTT. Translation: CSARDHRLGVYTDTQYF.

The chain is built from TRBV20-1 and TRBJ1-1; no firm D call. With 0 bases removed from V and 3 bases from J, the gap between germline ends came to 14 bases. Per germline, CDR1 DFQATT and CDR2 SNEGSKA (reference sequence). This CDR3 has 15 amino acids. In nucleotides, the CDR3 is TGCAGTGCTAGAGATTTAGCAGGATCATACACTGAAGCTTTCTTT. Amino acid sequence: CSARDLAGSYTEAFF.

This clonotype turned up a few times. The chain joins TRBV29-1 to TRBJ1-1; TRBD1 aligns across 8 bases. The V segment lost 6 bases and the J segment 10 bases; nucleotides outside the gene matches: 7. The CDR3 sequence is 11 residues long. CDR1 is SQVTM and CDR2 is ANQGSEA in the germline V gene. CDR3 residues: CSVKDRAVAFF. Here the CDR3 DNA reads TGCAGCGTGAAGGACAGGGCAGTAGCTTTCTTT.

The rearrangement uses TRBV20-1 and TRBJ2-5; D gene uncertain. This CDR3 has 10 residues. In germline, CDR1 is DFQATT, CDR2 SNEGSKA (reference sequence). CDR3 sequence (DNA): TGCAGGGGCAGGAAGGAGACCCAGTACTTC. Its protein product is CRGRKETQYF.

This clonotype was counted only a few times. The chain employs TRBV6-6 and TRBJ2-7, with D hard to call. The V end lost 0 bases, the J end lost 3 bases, and 9 bases lay between the germline ends. CDR1 and CDR2 from the germline V gene are MNHNY and SVGAGI (reference sequence). The CDR3 extends over 14 amino acids. CDR3 in DNA: TGTGCCAGCAGTTACTCGAATTGGGGCTACGAGCAGTACTTC. It encodes CASSYSNWGYEQYF.

The rearrangement uses TRBV15 and TRBJ2-3, with D possibly being TRBD1 (5 bases). CDR3 length: 16 amino acids. The germline gives CDR1 LNHNV, CDR2 YYDKDF (reference sequence). The V and J ends lost 0 bases and 1 base respectively, with 11 bases between them. CDR3 in amino acids: CATSRDRWGGTDTQYF. In nucleotides, the CDR3 is TGTGCCACCAGCAGAGATCGTTGGGGCGGCACAGATACGCAGTATTTT.

The chain carries TRBV6-1 and TRBJ2-1; 11 bases are shared with TRBD2. The CDR3 runs 18 residues. Trimming at V came to 6 bases and at J to 0 bases, leaving 10 bases not matched to a gene. Per the germline V gene, CDR1 is MNHNS and CDR2 is SASEGT. Written as DNA, the CDR3 is TGTGCCAGCAGCACCGGGACTAGCGGAGGAAGCTCCTACAATGAGCAGTTCTTC. Translated: CASSTGTSGGSSYNEQFF.